The present T cell receptor (beta chain) was sequenced within a study of cytomegalovirus exposure and HLA in healthy donors. Study-level findings and limits: One later analysis reportedly identified an Asian-associated ancestry cluster that showed fewer N-insertions than the roughly 700-donor mean. Most TCR sequences were seen very rarely across donors, but some public TCRs occurred in many. Later analysis demonstrated an association between a missense DCLRE1C variant and TCR beta V- and J-gene trimming. Later analysis suggested most CMV-associated TCR beta chains were HLA-restricted.

The primer mix had 60 Vbeta and 13 Jbeta primers. Produced via immunoSEQ multiplex PCR; TCRdb's table is partial and in-frame only. In the table there are 110,000 or so clones, 70% to 85% of which are singletons. About this clone: Its antigen is unidentified.

Germline V gene lookup returns CDR1 MNHEY and CDR2 SVGAGI. The CDR3 totals 14 residues. V lost 6 bases, J lost 3 bases, and 14 bases lay in between. Sample: PBMCs. This sequence joins TRBV6-5 and TRBJ1-1; D is uncertain. The sequence was collected from a woman aged 18-29 years in good health and CMV-seronegative. The CDR3 DNA reads TGTGCCAGCAGAAGTTATGAGGGCGACACTGAAGCTTTCTTT. This sequence encodes CASRSYEGDTEAFF.